This T cell receptor beta chain was obtained from a study of blood T cell repertoires in COVID-19. This clone appeared once. The repertoire was sequenced with immunoSEQ multiplex PCR; TCRdb's copy has only in-frame clones and lacks some. This repertoire shows approximately 140,000 clones, over 75% found once; its top ten account for roughly 1.4%. Germline V gene data show CDR1 as LNHNV and CDR2 as YYDKDF (reference sequence). The trim removed 0 bases at V and 3 bases at J, leaving 5 bases unmatched. The CDR3 is 15 amino acids. This sequence was found in a human donor in a cohort sampled during active COVID-19. Source material: peripheral blood. V gene TRBV15 combines with J gene TRBJ2-7; TRBD2 matches 7 bases. The CDR3: CATSRDRLADYEQYF. The CDR3, as DNA: TGTGCCACCAGCAGAGATCGACTAGCAGACTACGAGCAGTACTTC.